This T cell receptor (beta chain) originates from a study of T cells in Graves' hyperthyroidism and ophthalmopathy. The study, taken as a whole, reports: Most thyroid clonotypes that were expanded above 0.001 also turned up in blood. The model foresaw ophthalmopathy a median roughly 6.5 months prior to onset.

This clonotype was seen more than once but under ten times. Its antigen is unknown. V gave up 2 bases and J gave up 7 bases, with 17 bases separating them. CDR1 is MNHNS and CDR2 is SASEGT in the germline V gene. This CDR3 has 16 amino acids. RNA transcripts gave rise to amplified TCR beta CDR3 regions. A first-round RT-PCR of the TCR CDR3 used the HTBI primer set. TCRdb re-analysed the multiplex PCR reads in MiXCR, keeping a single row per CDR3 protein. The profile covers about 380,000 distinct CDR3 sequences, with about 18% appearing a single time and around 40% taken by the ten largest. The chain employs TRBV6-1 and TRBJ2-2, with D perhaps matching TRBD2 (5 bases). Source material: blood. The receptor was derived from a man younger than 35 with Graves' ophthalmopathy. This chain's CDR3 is CASSEYLDSGLGELFF. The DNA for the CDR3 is TGTGCCAGCAGTGAATATCTGGACTCTGGGCTCGGGGAGCTGTTTTTT.